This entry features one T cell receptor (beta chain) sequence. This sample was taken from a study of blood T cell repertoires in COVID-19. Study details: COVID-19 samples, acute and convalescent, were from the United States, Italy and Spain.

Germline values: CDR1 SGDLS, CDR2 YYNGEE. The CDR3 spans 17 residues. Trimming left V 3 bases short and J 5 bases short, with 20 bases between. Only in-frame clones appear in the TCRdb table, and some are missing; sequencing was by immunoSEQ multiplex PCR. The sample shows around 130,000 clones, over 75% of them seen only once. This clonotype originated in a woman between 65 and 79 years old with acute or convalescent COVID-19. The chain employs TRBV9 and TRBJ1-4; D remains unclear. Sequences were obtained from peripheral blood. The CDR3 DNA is TGTGCCAGCAGCGCCTCCCGACCCCCGGGGATAAATGAAAAACTGTTTTTT. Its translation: CASSASRPPGINEKLFF.